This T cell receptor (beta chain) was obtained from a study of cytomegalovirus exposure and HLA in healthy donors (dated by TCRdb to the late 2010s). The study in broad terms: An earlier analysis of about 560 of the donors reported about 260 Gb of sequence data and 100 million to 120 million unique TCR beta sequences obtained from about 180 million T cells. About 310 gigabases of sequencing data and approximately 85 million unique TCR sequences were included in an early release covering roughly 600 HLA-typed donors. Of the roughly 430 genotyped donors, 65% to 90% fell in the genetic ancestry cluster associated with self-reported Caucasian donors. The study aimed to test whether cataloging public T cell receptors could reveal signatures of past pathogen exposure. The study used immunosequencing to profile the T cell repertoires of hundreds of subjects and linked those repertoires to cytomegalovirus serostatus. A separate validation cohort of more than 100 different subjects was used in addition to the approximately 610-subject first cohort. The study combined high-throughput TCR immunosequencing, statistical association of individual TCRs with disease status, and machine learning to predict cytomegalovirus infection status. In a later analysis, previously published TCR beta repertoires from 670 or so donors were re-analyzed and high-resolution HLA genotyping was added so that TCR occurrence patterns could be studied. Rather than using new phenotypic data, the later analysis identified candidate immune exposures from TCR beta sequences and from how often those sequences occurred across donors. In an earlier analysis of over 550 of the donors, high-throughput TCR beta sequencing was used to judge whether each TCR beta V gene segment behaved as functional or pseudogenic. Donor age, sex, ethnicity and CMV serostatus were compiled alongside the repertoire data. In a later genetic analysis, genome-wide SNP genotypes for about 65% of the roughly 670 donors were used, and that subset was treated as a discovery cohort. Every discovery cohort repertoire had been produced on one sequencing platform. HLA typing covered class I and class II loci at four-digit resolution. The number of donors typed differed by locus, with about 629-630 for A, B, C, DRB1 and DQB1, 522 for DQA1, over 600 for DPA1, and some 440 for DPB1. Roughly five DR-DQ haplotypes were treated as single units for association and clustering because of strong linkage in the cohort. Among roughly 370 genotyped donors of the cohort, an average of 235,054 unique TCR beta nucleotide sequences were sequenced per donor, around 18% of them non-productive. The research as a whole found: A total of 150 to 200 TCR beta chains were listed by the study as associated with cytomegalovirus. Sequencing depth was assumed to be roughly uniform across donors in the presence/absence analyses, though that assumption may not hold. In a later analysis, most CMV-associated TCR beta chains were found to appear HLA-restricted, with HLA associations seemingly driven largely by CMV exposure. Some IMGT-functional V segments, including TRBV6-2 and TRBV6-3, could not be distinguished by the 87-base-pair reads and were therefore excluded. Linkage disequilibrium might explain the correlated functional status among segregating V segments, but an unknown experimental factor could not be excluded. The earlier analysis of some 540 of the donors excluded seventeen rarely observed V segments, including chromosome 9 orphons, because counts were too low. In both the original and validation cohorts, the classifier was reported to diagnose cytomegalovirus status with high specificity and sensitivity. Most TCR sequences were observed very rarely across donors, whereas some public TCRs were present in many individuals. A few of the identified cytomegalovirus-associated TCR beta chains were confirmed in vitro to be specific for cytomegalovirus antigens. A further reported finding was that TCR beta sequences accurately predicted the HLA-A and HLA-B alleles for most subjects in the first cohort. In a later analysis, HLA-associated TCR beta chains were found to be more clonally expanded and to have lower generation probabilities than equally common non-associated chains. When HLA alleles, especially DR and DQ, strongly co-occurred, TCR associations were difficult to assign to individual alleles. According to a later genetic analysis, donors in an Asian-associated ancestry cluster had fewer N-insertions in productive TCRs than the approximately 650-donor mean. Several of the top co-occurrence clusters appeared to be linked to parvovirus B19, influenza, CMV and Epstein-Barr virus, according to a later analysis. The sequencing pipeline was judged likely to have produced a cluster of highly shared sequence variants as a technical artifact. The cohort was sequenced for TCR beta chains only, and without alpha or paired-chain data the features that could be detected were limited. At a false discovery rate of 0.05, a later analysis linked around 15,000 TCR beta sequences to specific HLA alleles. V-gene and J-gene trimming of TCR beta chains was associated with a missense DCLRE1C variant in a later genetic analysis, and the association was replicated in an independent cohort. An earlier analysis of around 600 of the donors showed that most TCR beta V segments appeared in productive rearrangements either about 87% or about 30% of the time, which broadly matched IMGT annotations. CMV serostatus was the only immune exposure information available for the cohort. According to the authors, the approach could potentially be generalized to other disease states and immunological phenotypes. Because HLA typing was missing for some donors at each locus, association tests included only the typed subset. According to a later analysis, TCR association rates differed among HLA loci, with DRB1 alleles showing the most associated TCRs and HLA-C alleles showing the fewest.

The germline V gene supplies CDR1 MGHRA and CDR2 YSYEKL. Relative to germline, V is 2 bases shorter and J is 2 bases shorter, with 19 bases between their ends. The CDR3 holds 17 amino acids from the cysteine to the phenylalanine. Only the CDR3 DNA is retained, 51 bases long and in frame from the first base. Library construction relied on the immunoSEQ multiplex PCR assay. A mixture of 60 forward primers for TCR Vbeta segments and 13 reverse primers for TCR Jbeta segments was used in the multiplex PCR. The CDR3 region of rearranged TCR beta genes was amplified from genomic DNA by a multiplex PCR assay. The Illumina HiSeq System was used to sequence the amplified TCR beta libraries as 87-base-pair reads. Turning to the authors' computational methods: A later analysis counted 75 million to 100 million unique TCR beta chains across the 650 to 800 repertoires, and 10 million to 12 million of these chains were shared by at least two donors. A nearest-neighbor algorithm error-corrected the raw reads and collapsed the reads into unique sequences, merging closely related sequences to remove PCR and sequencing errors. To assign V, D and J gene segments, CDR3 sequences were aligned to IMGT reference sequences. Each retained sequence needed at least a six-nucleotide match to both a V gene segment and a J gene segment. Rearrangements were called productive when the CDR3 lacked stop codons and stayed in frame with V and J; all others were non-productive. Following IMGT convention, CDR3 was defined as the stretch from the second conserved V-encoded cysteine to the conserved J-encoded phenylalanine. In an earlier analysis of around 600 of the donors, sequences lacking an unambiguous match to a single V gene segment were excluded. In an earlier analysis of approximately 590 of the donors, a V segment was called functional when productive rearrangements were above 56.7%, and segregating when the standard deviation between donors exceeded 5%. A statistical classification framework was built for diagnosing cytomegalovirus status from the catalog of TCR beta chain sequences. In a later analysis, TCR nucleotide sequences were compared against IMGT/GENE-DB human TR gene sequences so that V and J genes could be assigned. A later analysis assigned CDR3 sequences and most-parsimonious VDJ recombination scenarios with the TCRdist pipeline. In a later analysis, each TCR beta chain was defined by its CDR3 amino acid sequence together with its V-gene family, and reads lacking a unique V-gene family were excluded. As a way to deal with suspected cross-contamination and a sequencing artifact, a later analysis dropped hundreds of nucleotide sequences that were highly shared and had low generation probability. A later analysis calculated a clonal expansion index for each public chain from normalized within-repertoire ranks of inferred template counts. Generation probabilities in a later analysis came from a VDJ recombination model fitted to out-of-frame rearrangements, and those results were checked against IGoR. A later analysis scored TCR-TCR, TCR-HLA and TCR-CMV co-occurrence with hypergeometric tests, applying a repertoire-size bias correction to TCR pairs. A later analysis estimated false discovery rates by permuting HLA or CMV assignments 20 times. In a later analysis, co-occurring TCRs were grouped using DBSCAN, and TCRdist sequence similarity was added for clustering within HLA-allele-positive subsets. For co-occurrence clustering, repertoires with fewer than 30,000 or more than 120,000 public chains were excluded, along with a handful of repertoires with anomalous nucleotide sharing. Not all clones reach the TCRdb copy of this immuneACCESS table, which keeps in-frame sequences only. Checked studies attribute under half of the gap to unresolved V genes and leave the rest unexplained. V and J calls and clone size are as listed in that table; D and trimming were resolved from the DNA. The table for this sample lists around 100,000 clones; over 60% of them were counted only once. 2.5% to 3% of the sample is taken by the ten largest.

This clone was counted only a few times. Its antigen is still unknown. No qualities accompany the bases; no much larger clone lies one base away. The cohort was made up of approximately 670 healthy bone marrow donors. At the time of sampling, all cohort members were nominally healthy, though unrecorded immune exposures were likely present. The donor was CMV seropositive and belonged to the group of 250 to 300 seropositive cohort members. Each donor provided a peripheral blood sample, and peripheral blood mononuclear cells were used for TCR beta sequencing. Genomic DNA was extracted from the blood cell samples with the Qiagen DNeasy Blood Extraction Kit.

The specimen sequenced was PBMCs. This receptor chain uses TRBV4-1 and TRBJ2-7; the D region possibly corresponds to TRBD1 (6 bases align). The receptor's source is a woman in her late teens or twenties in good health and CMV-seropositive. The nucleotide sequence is TGCGCCAGCAGCCAACTCGAAGACAGGCCCTCCCCCTACGAGCAGTACTTC. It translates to CASSQLEDRPSPYEQYF.